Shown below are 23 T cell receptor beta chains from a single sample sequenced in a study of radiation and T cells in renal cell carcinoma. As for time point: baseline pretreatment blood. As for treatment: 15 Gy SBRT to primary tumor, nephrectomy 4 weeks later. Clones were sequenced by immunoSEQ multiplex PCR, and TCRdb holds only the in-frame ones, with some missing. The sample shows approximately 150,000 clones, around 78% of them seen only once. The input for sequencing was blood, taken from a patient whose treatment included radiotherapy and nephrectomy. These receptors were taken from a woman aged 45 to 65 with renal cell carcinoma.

The CDR3 DNA reads as TGTGCCAGCAGCCAAGCTTACGGACGGTCGTACGAGCAGTACTTC. It yields the protein CASSQAYGRSYEQYF. This chain links TRBV14 with TRBJ2-7; D remains unclear. CDR1 and CDR2 from the germline V gene are SGHDN and FVKESK. This CDR3 contains 15 residues. Trimming left V 1 base short and J 4 bases short, with 14 bases between.

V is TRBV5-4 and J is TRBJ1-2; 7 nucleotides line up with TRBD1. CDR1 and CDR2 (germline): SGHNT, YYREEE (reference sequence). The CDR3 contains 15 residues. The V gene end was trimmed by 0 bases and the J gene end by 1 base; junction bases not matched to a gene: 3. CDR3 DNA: TGTGCCAGCAGCTTGGCGGGACAGATTAACTATGGCTACACCTTC. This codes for CASSLAGQINYGYTF.

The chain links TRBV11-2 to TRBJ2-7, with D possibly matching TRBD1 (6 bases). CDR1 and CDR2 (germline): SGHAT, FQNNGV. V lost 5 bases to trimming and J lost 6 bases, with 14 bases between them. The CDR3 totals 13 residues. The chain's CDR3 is CASSPGTLSEQYF. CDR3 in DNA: TGTGCCAGCAGCCCCGGGACATTAAGCGAGCAGTACTTC. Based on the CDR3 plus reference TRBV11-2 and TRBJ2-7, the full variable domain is EAGVAQSPRYKIIEKRQSVAFWCNPISGHATLYWYQQILGQGPKLLIQFQNNGVVDDSQLPKDRFSAERLKGVDSTLKIQPAKLEDSAVYLCASSPGTLSEQYFGPGTRLTVT.

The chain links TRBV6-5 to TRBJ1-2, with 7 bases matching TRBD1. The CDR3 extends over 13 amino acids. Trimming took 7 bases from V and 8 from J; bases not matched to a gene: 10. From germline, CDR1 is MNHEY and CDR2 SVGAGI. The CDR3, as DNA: TGTGCCAGCACCACACAGACAGGGAACGGCTACACCTTC. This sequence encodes CASTTQTGNGYTF.

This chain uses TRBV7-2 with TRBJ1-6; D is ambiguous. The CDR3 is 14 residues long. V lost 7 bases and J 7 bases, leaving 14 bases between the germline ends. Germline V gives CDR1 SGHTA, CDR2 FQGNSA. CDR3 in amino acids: CASNPTPSNSPLHF. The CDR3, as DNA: TGTGCCAGCAACCCGACCCCCTCGAATTCACCCCTCCACTTT.

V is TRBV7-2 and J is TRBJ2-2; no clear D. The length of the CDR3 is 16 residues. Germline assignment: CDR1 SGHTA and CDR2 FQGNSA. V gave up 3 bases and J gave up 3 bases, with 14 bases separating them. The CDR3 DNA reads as TGTGCCAGCAGCTTGTCCTCTTCTGGCGACACCGGGGAGCTGTTTTTT. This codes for CASSLSSSGDTGELFF.

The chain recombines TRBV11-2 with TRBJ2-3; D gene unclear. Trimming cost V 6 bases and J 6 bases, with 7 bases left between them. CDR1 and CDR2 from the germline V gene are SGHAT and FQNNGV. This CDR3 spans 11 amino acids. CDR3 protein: CASSPQDTQYF. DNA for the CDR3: TGTGCCAGCAGTCCCCAGGATACGCAGTATTTT. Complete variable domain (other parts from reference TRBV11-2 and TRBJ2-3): EAGVAQSPRYKIIEKRQSVAFWCNPISGHATLYWYQQILGQGPKLLIQFQNNGVVDDSQLPKDRFSAERLKGVDSTLKIQPAKLEDSAVYLCASSPQDTQYFGPGTRLTVL.

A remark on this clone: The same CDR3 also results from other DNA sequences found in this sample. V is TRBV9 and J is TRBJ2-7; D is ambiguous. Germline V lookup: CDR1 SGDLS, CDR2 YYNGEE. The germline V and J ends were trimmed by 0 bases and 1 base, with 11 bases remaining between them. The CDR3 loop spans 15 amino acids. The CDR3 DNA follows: TGTGCCAGCAGCGTAGCTACCGGCTCTTCCTACGAGCAGTACTTC. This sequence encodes CASSVATGSSYEQYF.

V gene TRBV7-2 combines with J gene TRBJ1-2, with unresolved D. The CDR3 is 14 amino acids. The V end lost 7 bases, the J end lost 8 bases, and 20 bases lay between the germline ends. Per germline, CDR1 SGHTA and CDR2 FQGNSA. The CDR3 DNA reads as TGTGCCAGCACCATTCTGGAGGGTTTTGTGGGCTACACCTTC. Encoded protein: CASTILEGFVGYTF.

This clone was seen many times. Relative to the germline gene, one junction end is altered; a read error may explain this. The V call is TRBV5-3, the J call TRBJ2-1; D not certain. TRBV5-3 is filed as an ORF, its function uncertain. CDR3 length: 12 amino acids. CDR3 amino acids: CASSLVDNEQFF. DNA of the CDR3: TGTGCCAGCAGCTTGGTCGACAATGAGCAGTTCTTC.

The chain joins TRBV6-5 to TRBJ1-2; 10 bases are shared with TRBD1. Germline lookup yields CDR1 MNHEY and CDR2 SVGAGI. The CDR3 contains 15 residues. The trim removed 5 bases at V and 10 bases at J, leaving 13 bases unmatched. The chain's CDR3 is CASSQLLGQGTSYTF. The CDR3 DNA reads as TGTGCCAGCAGTCAACTCCTGGGACAGGGGACCTCCTACACCTTC.

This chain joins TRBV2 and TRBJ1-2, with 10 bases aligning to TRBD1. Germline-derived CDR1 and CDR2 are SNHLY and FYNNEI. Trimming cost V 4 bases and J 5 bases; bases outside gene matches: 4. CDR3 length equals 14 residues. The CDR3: CASSGDRGAYGYTF. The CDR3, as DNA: TGTGCCAGCAGTGGGGACAGGGGTGCGTATGGCTACACCTTC.

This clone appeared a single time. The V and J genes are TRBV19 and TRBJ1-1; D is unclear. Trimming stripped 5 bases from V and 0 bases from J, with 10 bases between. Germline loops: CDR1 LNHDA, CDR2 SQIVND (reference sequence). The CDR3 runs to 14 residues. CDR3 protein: CASSSLMVNTEAFF. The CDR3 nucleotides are TGTGCCAGTAGTTCCCTCATGGTGAACACTGAAGCTTTCTTT.

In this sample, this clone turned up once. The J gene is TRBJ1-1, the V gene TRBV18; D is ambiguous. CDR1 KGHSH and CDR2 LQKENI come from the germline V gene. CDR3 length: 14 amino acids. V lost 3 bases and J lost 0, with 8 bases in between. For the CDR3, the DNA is TGTGCCAGCTCACCTGACACCCTGAACACTGAAGCTTTCTTT. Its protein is CASSPDTLNTEAFF.

DNA of the CDR3: TGCAGCGTTGACCAGAGCTCCTACAATGAGCAGTTCTTC. Its translation is CSVDQSSYNEQFF. The chain has TRBV29-1 and TRBJ2-1; D is undetermined. The length of the CDR3 is 13 residues. V shed 3 bases and J shed 0 bases, with 6 bases lying between them. Per the germline V gene, CDR1 is SQVTM and CDR2 is ANQGSEA.

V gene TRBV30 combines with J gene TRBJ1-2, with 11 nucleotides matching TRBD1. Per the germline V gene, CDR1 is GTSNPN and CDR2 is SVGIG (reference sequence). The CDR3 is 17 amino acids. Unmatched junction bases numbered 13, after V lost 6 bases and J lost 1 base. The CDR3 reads CACNRWDRGKNNYGYTF. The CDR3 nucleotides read TGTGCCTGCAACCGGTGGGACAGGGGGAAAAATAACTATGGCTACACCTTC.

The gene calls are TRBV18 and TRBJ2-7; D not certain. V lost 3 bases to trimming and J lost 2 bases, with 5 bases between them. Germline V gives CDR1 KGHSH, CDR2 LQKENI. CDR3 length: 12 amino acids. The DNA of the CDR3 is TGTGCCAGCTCACCGCGACCCTACGAGCAGTACTTC. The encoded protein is CASSPRPYEQYF.

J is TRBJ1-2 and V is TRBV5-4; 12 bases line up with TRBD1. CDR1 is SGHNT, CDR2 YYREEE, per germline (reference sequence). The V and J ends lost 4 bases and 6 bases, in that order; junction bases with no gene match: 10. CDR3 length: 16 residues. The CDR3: CASSRDRGRGSHGYTF. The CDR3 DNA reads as TGTGCCAGCAGCCGGGACAGGGGGCGCGGCAGTCATGGCTACACCTTC.

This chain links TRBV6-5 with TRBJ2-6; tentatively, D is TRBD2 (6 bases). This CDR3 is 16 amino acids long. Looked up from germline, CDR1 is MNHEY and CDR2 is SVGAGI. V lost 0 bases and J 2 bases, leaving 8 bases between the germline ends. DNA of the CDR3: TGTGCCAGCAGTTACTCCCGGGGGACTGGGGCCAACGTCCTGACTTTC. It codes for CASSYSRGTGANVLTF.

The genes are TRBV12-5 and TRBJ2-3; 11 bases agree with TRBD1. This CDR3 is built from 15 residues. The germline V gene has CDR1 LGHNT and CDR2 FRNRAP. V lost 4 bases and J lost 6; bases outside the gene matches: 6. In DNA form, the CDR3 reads TGTGCTAGTGGTTCTGGACAGGGGGCTTTGGATACGCAGTATTTT. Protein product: CASGSGQGALDTQYF.

The CDR3 DNA sequence: TGCGCCAGCAGCCCAATTAGCGGGGGGGGGCATGAGCAGTTCTTC. This gives the protein CASSPISGGGHEQFF. The V and J genes are TRBV4-3 and TRBJ2-1; 11 nucleotides agree with TRBD2. CDR3 length equals 15 residues. The germline V gene encodes CDR1 LGHNA and CDR2 YSLEER. V shed 4 bases and J 8 bases; nucleotides not matched to a gene: 7.

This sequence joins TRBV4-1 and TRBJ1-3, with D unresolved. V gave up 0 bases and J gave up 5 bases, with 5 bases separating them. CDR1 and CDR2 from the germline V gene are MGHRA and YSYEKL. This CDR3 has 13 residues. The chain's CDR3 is CASSQDNRNTIYF. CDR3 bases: TGCGCCAGCAGCCAAGATAACCGAAACACCATATATTTT.

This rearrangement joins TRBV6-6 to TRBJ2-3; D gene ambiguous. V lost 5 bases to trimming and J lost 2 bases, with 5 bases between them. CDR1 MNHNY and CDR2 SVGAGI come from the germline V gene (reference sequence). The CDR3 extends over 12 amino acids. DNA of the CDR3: TGTGCCAGCAGTCGTCACACAGATACGCAGTATTTT. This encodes CASSRHTDTQYF.